Listed below are T cell receptor beta chains from one sample, sequenced in a study of blood T cell repertoires in COVID-19. Sequencing used immunoSEQ multiplex PCR; TCRdb keeps in-frame clones, though not all of them. Of approximately 35,000 clones in the sample, about 80% are singletons; the top ten hold around 29%. The source material was peripheral blood. These receptors were obtained from an elderly man with acute or convalescent COVID-19. CDR3s include the opening cysteine and the closing phenylalanine or tryptophan. D genes are given only for firm matches. Rows may omit the clone size; those that give it use once, few, many or a size class.

CDR3,DNA,J,size,V,D
CASSLMKRGGLEETQYF,TGTGCCAGCAGCTTAATGAAGCGGGGAGGGCTTGAAGAGACCCAGTACTTC,TRBJ2-5,NA,TRBV7-8,TRBD2
CAIRGLAGGYNEQFF,TGTGCCATCAGGGGACTAGCGGGTGGATACAATGAGCAGTTCTTC,TRBJ2-1,NA,TRBV10-3,TRBD2
CASVRGHGTEAFF,TGTGCCAGCGTCAGGGGGCACGGCACTGAAGCTTTCTTT,TRBJ1-1,NA,TRBV25-1,TRBD1
CASSTQGAYQPQHF,TGTGCCAGCAGCACACAGGGGGCCTATCAGCCCCAGCATTTT,TRBJ1-5,NA,TRBV7-2,TRBD1
CASSLDGTASTTEAFF,TGCGCCAGCAGCTTGGACGGGACAGCGTCAACGACTGAAGCTTTCTTT,TRBJ1-1,NA,TRBV5-1,TRBD1
CASSLLLTGWYEQYF,TGTGCCAGCAGCTTATTGCTTACAGGGTGGTACGAGCAGTACTTC,TRBJ2-7,NA,TRBV7-2,NA
CASRASQRETQYF,TGTGCCTCTAGAGCGTCGCAGCGGGAGACCCAGTACTTC,TRBJ2-5,few,TRBV6-5,NA
CASSLTPAELTDTQYF,TGTGCCAGCAGCCTCACCCCAGCGGAGCTCACAGATACGCAGTATTTT,TRBJ2-3,NA,TRBV7-2,NA
CASSPLSTDTQYF,TGTGCCAGCAGTCCCCTATCCACAGATACGCAGTATTTT,TRBJ2-3,few,TRBV12-3/TRBV12-4,NA
CASSFTPGGSQYF,TGTGCCAGCAGCTTTACTCCAGGGGGCTCCCAGTACTTC,TRBJ2-5,NA,TRBV7-2,TRBD1